A single sample gave rise to the 18 T cell receptor beta chains below, sequenced in a study of early T cells in non-severe SARS-CoV-2 infection. TCRdb redid the calling of the 5' RACE reads with MiXCR, one entry per CDR3 protein. Of tens of thousands of distinct CDR3 sequences in the sample, 5% to 6.5% were seen once. What was sequenced was whole blood. These receptors were taken from an adult who was a healthcare worker with PCR-confirmed SARS-CoV-2 infection or an uninfected control (not recorded which).

There are many counts of this clonotype. This rearrangement joins TRBV4-1 to TRBJ1-1; perhaps TRBD1 as D (6 bases). CDR3 size: 15 residues. Trimming removed 1 base at V and 1 base at J, with 10 bases between. CDR1 is MGHRA, CDR2 YSYEKL, per germline. The CDR3 is CASSQGPRGNTEAFF. The CDR3, as DNA: TGCGCCAGCAGCCAAGGTCCCAGGGGGAACACTGAAGCTTTCTTT.

The sample holds a few counts of this clonotype. The chain carries TRBV3-1 and TRBJ2-7; tentative D call: TRBD1 (6 bases). CDR1 LGHDT and CDR2 YNNKEL come from the germline V gene (reference sequence). The CDR3 runs to 14 residues. V lost 5 bases to trimming and J lost 0 bases, with 11 bases between them. The CDR3 loop is CASSFRQASYEQYF. CDR3 DNA sequence: TGTGCCAGCAGCTTCCGACAGGCCTCCTACGAGCAGTACTTC.

A few counts support this clonotype. This sequence joins TRBV10-3 and TRBJ2-3; 7 bases agree with TRBD1. V lost 10 bases to trimming and J lost 3 bases; unmatched junction nucleotides: 7. Germline V lookup: CDR1 ENHRY, CDR2 SYGVKD. The CDR3 is 13 residues long. The CDR3 coding sequence is TGTGCCACGCAGGGGGTTTTAACAGATACGCAGTATTTT. Encoded protein: CATQGVLTDTQYF.

This clonotype was recorded at least ten times. This chain joins TRBV28 and TRBJ2-7, with 10 bases matching TRBD2. The CDR3 length is 15 residues. Trimming took 6 bases from V and 0 from J; bases not matched to a gene: 5. Germline V gene sequence: CDR1 MDHEN, CDR2 SYDVKM. CDR3 DNA: TGTGCCAGCAGCCCCTCTAGCGGGAGCTCCTACGAGCAGTACTTC. It specifies CASSPSSGSSYEQYF.

This clonotype was observed at least ten times. V gene TRBV20-1 combines with J gene TRBJ2-1; a weak D match, TRBD2 (6 bases). The germline V and J ends were trimmed by 6 bases and 0 bases, with 24 bases remaining between them. The CDR3 is 18 residues long. Looked up from germline, CDR1 is DFQATT and CDR2 is SNEGSKA (reference sequence). In nucleotides, the CDR3 is TGCAGTGCGACCCCGGACTATAGGGACGGAGGCTCCTACAATGAGCAGTTCTTC. It is translated as CSATPDYRDGGSYNEQFF.

This clonotype was observed at least ten times. The V call is TRBV5-4, the J call TRBJ2-4, with D maybe TRBD2 (5 bases). Per the germline V gene, CDR1 is SGHNT and CDR2 is YYREEE (reference sequence). This CDR3 region has 18 residues. Deletions cut 0 bases from V and 0 bases from J, with 16 bases between. The CDR3 protein is CASSLGLAGRGAKNIQYF. The CDR3 DNA is TGTGCCAGCAGCTTGGGCCTTGCTGGACGGGGAGCCAAAAACATTCAGTACTTC.

A few counts support this clonotype. The chain links TRBV10-2 to TRBJ1-2; TRBD1 matches 8 bases. The germline V gene has CDR1 WSHSY and CDR2 SAAADI. V shed 4 bases and J 2 bases; nucleotides not matched to a gene: 3. The CDR3 totals 14 residues. The CDR3 region is CASSAGGTNYGYTF. CDR3 nucleotide sequence: TGCGCCAGCAGTGCAGGGGGCACGAACTATGGCTACACCTTC.

This clonotype has a count of ten or more. The V call is TRBV20-1, the J call TRBJ2-7; tentatively, D is TRBD1 (6 bases). Trimming removed 6 bases at V and 5 bases at J, with 20 bases between. Germline CDR1 is DFQATT and CDR2 is SNEGSKA (reference sequence). The CDR3 has 14 residues. The CDR3 loop reads CSAWGQLGPDEQYF. The CDR3 coding sequence is TGCAGTGCCTGGGGACAACTGGGACCCGACGAGCAGTACTTC.

This clonotype appeared many times. This chain connects TRBV7-2 to TRBJ1-3; no definite D call. V lost 1 base and J lost 8, with 15 bases in between. The CDR3 sequence is 15 residues long. Germline values: CDR1 SGHTA, CDR2 FQGNSA. The DNA for the CDR3 is TGTGCCAGCAGCTTAGGAACGGGTGTTGGGGACACCATATATTTT. Its translation is CASSLGTGVGDTIYF.

There are many counts of this clonotype. The CDR3 is CASSLRGQYSYEQYF. CDR3 sequence (DNA): TGTGCCAGCAGCTTAAGGGGACAGTACTCCTACGAGCAGTACTTC. This chain joins TRBV7-8 and TRBJ2-7, with 7 bases aligning to TRBD1. J gave up 0 bases and V 2 bases, and 4 bases lay outside the gene matches. This CDR3 is built from 15 residues. Germline CDR1 SGHVS, CDR2 FQNEAQ.

A few counts support this clonotype. The V gene is TRBV7-2, the J gene TRBJ2-5; 12 nucleotides agree with TRBD2. Germline loops: CDR1 SGHTA, CDR2 FQGNSA. With 5 bases clipped from V and 3 bases from J, the junction kept 7 bases outside the gene matches. The CDR3 is made up of 16 amino acids. CDR3 sequence (DNA): TGTGCCAGCAGCGGACCGGGACTAGCGGGCGAAGAGACCCAGTACTTC. It is translated as CASSGPGLAGEETQYF. The variable domain in full, completed from reference TRBV7-2 and TRBJ2-5, reads GAGVSQSPSNKVTEKGKDVELRCDPISGHTALYWYRQSLGQGLEFLIYFQGNSAPDKSGLPSDRFSAERTGGSVSTLTIQRTQQEDSAVYLCASSGPGLAGEETQYFGPGTRLLVL.

V usage is TRBV3-1 and J usage is TRBJ2-7; 8 bases agree with TRBD2. CDR1 and CDR2 from the germline V gene are LGHDT and YNNKEL (reference sequence). The V and J ends lost 5 bases and 0 bases, in that order; junction bases with no gene match: 3. The CDR3 totals 14 residues. DNA of the CDR3: TGTGCCAGCAGCGCCGGGACTAGCTCCTACGAGCAGTACTTC. Its protein product is CASSAGTSSYEQYF.

J is TRBJ2-5 and V is TRBV7-2; 13 bases line up with TRBD2. Germline CDR1 SGHTA, CDR2 FQGNSA. Trimming removed 0 bases from V and 4 bases from J; junction bases left unmatched: 8. There are 18 residues in the CDR3. CDR3 in amino acids: CASSLALLAGGAAETQYF. The CDR3 DNA is TGTGCCAGCAGCTTAGCGCTACTAGCGGGAGGGGCGGCAGAGACCCAGTACTTC. Complete variable domain (other parts from reference TRBV7-2 and TRBJ2-5): GAGVSQSPSNKVTEKGKDVELRCDPISGHTALYWYRQSLGQGLEFLIYFQGNSAPDKSGLPSDRFSAERTGGSVSTLTIQRTQQEDSAVYLCASSLALLAGGAAETQYFGPGTRLLVL.

This clonotype appeared many times. The chain employs TRBV6-5 and TRBJ2-1; TRBD2 aligns across 10 bases. Germline CDR1 MNHEY, CDR2 SVGAGI. The junction had 7 bases not matched to a gene; V was cut back by 0 bases and J by 2 bases. This CDR3 is 18 amino acids long. The CDR3 coding sequence is TGTGCCAGCAGTTACTCGATTCTAGCGGGGGCGACCTACAATGAGCAGTTCTTC. Its protein is CASSYSILAGATYNEQFF.

This clonotype appeared many times. V and J are TRBV7-9 and TRBJ2-7; possible D gene TRBD1, 6 bases. The CDR3 contains 13 residues. CDR1 is SEHNR, CDR2 FQNEAQ, per germline (reference sequence). Trimming removed 5 bases at V and 1 base at J, with 9 bases between. The CDR3 protein is CASSPGQSYEQYF. The DNA for the CDR3 is TGTGCCAGCAGCCCAGGACAGTCCTACGAGCAGTACTTC.

This clonotype was seen many times. The gene calls are TRBV9 and TRBJ2-1; D may be TRBD1 (6 bases). The CDR3 is 14 residues long. Germline loops: CDR1 SGDLS, CDR2 YYNGEE. Trimming pared 3 bases from V and 9 bases from J, leaving 16 bases between. The CDR3 is CASSAQDLGGEQFF. The CDR3 nucleotides are TGTGCCAGCAGCGCGCAAGATTTAGGGGGTGAGCAGTTCTTC.

This clonotype was seen repeatedly, ten times or more. The CDR3 protein is CAWSGSRGYEQYF. The CDR3 nucleotides read TGTGCCTGGAGTGGGAGCAGGGGCTACGAGCAGTACTTC. This chain uses TRBV30 with TRBJ2-7; perhaps TRBD1 as D (6 bases). Trimming left V 1 base short and J 3 bases short, with 10 bases between. This CDR3 is 13 amino acids long. Germline V gene sequence: CDR1 GTSNPN, CDR2 SVGIG (reference sequence).

This clonotype was counted many times. CDR3 amino acids: CASSQGWALNTEAFF. The CDR3 DNA reads TGCGCCAGCAGCCAAGGTTGGGCACTTAACACTGAAGCTTTCTTT. V is TRBV4-1 and J is TRBJ1-1, with no clear D. Looked up from germline, CDR1 is MGHRA and CDR2 is YSYEKL. The CDR3 spans 15 residues. Trimming removed 1 base at V and 2 bases at J, with 11 bases between.